One sample yielded the 17 T cell receptor beta chains listed below, sequenced in a study of beta chain features in type 1 diabetes. Study results and caveats: When Type 1 diabetes patients were examined, their TCRB CDR3s proved moderately but significantly shorter in all four CD4+ subsets.

For these TCRs, the target antigens are not known. Of the isolated RNA, all was reverse transcribed, and so the sequenced material was expressed TCRB transcripts. TCRdb's copy holds only in-frame clones and misses some; the assay was immunoSEQ multiplex PCR. The sample records 600,000 to 700,000 clones, roughly 12% being singletons. Sequences were obtained from naive CD4+ T cells from blood. These receptors came from a man aged 25-40 years with type 1 diabetes.

This clone was seen more than once but under ten times. The gene calls are TRBV11-1 and TRBJ1-6, with 8 positions matching TRBD1. The CDR3 runs to 12 residues. Germline loops: CDR1 SGHAT, CDR2 FQDESV (reference sequence). The trim removed 6 bases at V and 9 bases at J, leaving 1 base unmatched. The CDR3 region is CASRTGASPLHF. CDR3 nucleotide sequence: TGTGCCAGCAGGACAGGGGCTTCACCCCTCCACTTT.

This clone came up a few times. The chain is built from TRBV30 and TRBJ2-7; no clear D. This CDR3 comprises 11 residues. In germline, CDR1 is GTSNPN, CDR2 SVGIG (reference sequence). Trimming removed 5 bases at V and 5 bases at J, with 10 bases between. Here the CDR3 reads CAWGRLHEQYF. CDR3 sequence (DNA): TGTGCCTGGGGACGTCTGCACGAGCAGTACTTC. Full variable domain (rest looked up from reference TRBV30 and TRBJ2-7): SQTIHQWPATLVQPVGSPLSLECTVEGTSNPNLYWYRQAAGRGLQLLFYSVGIGQISSEVPQNLSASRPQDRQFILSSKKLLLSDSGFYLCAWGRLHEQYFGPGTRLTVT.

The J gene is TRBJ2-7, the V gene TRBV7-2; 7 positions agree with TRBD2. V shed 1 base, J shed 7 bases, and the junction held 10 bases outside the gene matches. Germline loops: CDR1 SGHTA, CDR2 FQGNSA. The CDR3 extends over 15 amino acids. This chain's CDR3 is CASSLGPAGPGEQYF. The CDR3 region has the DNA TGTGCCAGCAGCTTAGGCCCAGCGGGGCCCGGTGAGCAGTACTTC.

The genes are TRBV19 and TRBJ2-3; 10 bases line up with TRBD1. CDR1 LNHDA and CDR2 SQIVND come from the germline V gene (reference sequence). There are 14 residues in the CDR3. Losses at the gene ends were 8 bases for V and 0 bases for J; bases not matched to a gene: 2. The CDR3 nucleotides are TGTGCCAGTCGGGACAGGGGAAGCACAGATACGCAGTATTTT. Its protein product is CASRDRGSTDTQYF.

In its sample, this clone was seen a few times. The gene calls are TRBV29-1 and TRBJ2-5, with a possible D match to TRBD2 (6 bases). V gave up 4 bases and J gave up 5 bases, with 11 bases separating them. There are 12 residues in the CDR3. From germline, CDR1 is SQVTM and CDR2 ANQGSEA. The CDR3 bases are TGCAGCGTTGTATACAGCGGGGAGACCCAGTACTTC. Encoded protein: CSVVYSGETQYF.

This clone was detected only a few times. This chain uses TRBV4-3 with TRBJ2-5; unclear D gene. Between the trimmed V and J ends, which lost 0 bases and 2 bases, there was a span of 7 bases. Germline V gives CDR1 LGHNA, CDR2 YSLEER. The CDR3 has 14 amino acids. This CDR3 is CASSQDNVQETQYF. DNA for the CDR3: TGCGCCAGCAGCCAAGATAACGTTCAAGAGACCCAGTACTTC.

This clone was picked up a small number of times. This sample also contains other DNA sequences that code for the same CDR3. The chain recombines TRBV11-2 with TRBJ1-2; TRBD1 aligns across 7 bases. The CDR3 consists of 13 residues. Germline V gene lookup returns CDR1 SGHAT and CDR2 FQNNGV. With 5 bases clipped from V and 2 bases from J, the junction kept 2 bases outside the gene matches. The CDR3 spells CASSPGQNYGYTF. The CDR3 DNA reads TGTGCCAGCAGCCCGGGACAGAACTATGGCTACACCTTC.

The rearrangement joins TRBV25-1 to TRBJ2-6; tentative D call: TRBD1 (6 bases). Germline CDR1 reads MGHDK; CDR2 reads SYGVNS. This CDR3 region has 18 residues. Trimming cost V 5 bases and J 0 bases, with 17 bases left between them. The CDR3 DNA reads as TGTGCCAGCAGTTATGCCGGGCAGGGGAGCTCTGGGGCCAACGTCCTGACTTTC. Protein sequence: CASSYAGQGSSGANVLTF.

This clone has just a few counts. The genes are TRBV9 and TRBJ1-2; D is ambiguous. CDR1 and CDR2 (germline): SGDLS, YYNGEE. Trimming pared 4 bases from V and 2 bases from J, leaving 18 bases between. The CDR3 runs 16 residues. The CDR3 here is CASSTREWGENYGYTF. The CDR3 region has the DNA TGTGCCAGCAGCACACGAGAATGGGGAGAGAACTATGGCTACACCTTC.

Only a few counts were recorded for this clone. The V gene is TRBV7-2, the J gene TRBJ2-1; D is tentatively TRBD1 or TRBD2 (5 bases each). This CDR3 is 13 amino acids long. V lost 7 bases, J lost 6 bases, and 13 bases lay in between. Germline CDR1 SGHTA, CDR2 FQGNSA. CDR3 protein: CASTAGTGNEQFF. The CDR3 coding sequence is TGTGCCAGCACCGCCGGGACCGGCAATGAGCAGTTCTTC.

This clone was counted a few times. The CDR3 protein is CASSPHERGMETQYF. CDR3 nucleotides: TGTGCCAGCAGCCCCCATGAAAGGGGTATGGAGACCCAGTACTTC. The chain recombines TRBV9 with TRBJ2-5, with D perhaps matching TRBD1 (5 bases). The CDR3 totals 15 residues. Trimming stripped 4 bases from V and 5 bases from J, with 18 bases between. Germline CDR1 SGDLS, CDR2 YYNGEE. Combining the CDR3 with reference TRBV9 and TRBJ2-5 gives the whole variable domain DSGVTQTPKHLITATGQRVTLRCSPRSGDLSVYWYQQSLDQGLQFLIQYYNGEERAKGNILERFSAQQFPDLHSELNLSSLELGDSALYFCASSPHERGMETQYFGPGTRLLVL.

This clone came up a few times. This sequence joins TRBV4-3 and TRBJ2-3; TRBD2 aligns across 12 bases. The CDR3 extends over 17 amino acids. CDR1 is LGHNA, CDR2 YSLEER, per germline. Trimming at V came to 1 base and at J to 2 bases, leaving 4 bases not matched to a gene. CDR3 DNA: TGCGCCAGCAGCCAAGGACTAGCGGGGGCTAACACAGATACGCAGTATTTT. Translation gives CASSQGLAGANTDTQYF.

The chain recombines TRBV5-6 with TRBJ2-7; no clear D. Trimming took 1 base from V and 7 from J, leaving 18 bases between them. This CDR3 region has 15 residues. Germline CDR1 is SGHDT and CDR2 is YYEEEE. In nucleotides, the CDR3 is TGTGCCAGCAGCTTGATGCGACAAACGGAACGGGAGCAGTACTTC. Translation gives CASSLMRQTEREQYF.

The chain links TRBV28 to TRBJ2-2, with D perhaps matching TRBD2 (6 bases). V dropped 7 bases and J dropped 7 bases, with 16 bases sitting between them. The CDR3 covers 14 residues. CDR1 is MDHEN, CDR2 SYDVKM, per germline. CDR3 sequence (DNA): TGTGCCAGCACTCAGGAGGGTCATGGCGGGGAGCTGTTTTTT. Translating it yields CASTQEGHGGELFF.

This sequence joins TRBV7-9 and TRBJ1-2; maybe TRBD1 (5 bases). Trimming removed 5 bases from V and 4 bases from J, with 14 bases in between. CDR1 is SEHNR, CDR2 FQNEAQ, per germline (reference sequence). CDR3 length: 14 amino acids. CDR3 loop: CASSPTGTTYGYTF. The CDR3 coding sequence is TGTGCCAGCAGCCCGACCGGGACCACCTATGGCTACACCTTC.

The sample holds a few counts of this clone. The chain carries TRBV7-2 and TRBJ1-6, with D perhaps matching TRBD1 (6 bases). Per germline, CDR1 SGHTA and CDR2 FQGNSA. The CDR3 spans 13 residues. Trimming removed 5 bases at V and 10 bases at J, with 12 bases between. The CDR3 DNA follows: TGTGCCAGCAGCCCCTCACAGGGCTCACCCCTCCACTTT. As protein: CASSPSQGSPLHF.

The chain is built from TRBV19 and TRBJ2-2; 16 nucleotides line up with TRBD2. The CDR3 sequence is 19 residues long. Germline CDR1 reads LNHDA; CDR2 reads SQIVND (reference sequence). V was pared by 3 bases and J by 7 bases, with 11 bases of the junction left unmatched. The DNA of the CDR3 is TGTGCCAGTAGTATTTTCGGCGGGACTAGCGGGAGGGACGGCGGGGAGCTGTTTTTT. Translated: CASSIFGGTSGRDGGELFF. Full variable domain (rest looked up from reference TRBV19 and TRBJ2-2): DGGITQSPKYLFRKEGQNVTLSCEQNLNHDAMYWYRQDPGQGLRLIYYSQIVNDFQKGDIAEGYSVSREKKESFPLTVTSAQKNPTAFYLCASSIFGGTSGRDGGELFFGEGSRLTVL.